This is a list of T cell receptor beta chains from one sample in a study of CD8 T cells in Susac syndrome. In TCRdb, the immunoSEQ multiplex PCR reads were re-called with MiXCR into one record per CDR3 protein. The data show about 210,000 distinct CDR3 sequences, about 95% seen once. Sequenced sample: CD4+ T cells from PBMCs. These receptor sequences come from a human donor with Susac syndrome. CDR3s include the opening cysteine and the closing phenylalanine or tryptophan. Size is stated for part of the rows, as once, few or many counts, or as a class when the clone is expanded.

cdr3_aa: CSVEDRGVGVVYGYTF; v_call: TRBV29-1; clone_size: -
cdr3_aa: CASSSDSGRSRAEAFF; v_call: TRBV12-3/TRBV12-4; clone_size: -
cdr3_aa: CASSYHVAVTEAFF; v_call: TRBV6-2/TRBV6-3; clone_size: -
cdr3_aa: CASNPILGRDGYGYTF; v_call: TRBV6-1; clone_size: -
cdr3_aa: CASSLGQHSYEQYF; v_call: TRBV5-1; clone_size: -
cdr3_aa: CASTETPGITYEQYF; v_call: TRBV11-2; clone_size: -
cdr3_aa: CSAQSAGGVTDTQYF; v_call: TRBV20-1; clone_size: -
cdr3_aa: CASIRLTGTDNSPLHF; v_call: TRBV6-6; clone_size: -
cdr3_aa: CASSVEGRGGYGGELFF; v_call: TRBV7-3; clone_size: -
cdr3_aa: CASQADSAGGGNQPQHF; v_call: TRBV19; clone_size: -
cdr3_aa: CASSLAGGREQYF; v_call: TRBV7-2; clone_size: -
cdr3_aa: CASSLGLAGSNEQFF; v_call: TRBV7-8; clone_size: -
cdr3_aa: CASSVTPLEGSNYGYTF; v_call: TRBV9; clone_size: -
cdr3_aa: CASSTRDINYFTDTQYF; v_call: TRBV27; clone_size: -
cdr3_aa: CASGLLPDDEQFF; v_call: TRBV12-5; clone_size: -
cdr3_aa: CASSFLGQNNSPLHF; v_call: TRBV27; clone_size: -
cdr3_aa: CSASGRGNQPQHF; v_call: TRBV20-1; clone_size: -
cdr3_aa: CSADGVGNSPLHF; v_call: TRBV20-1; clone_size: -
cdr3_aa: CASSYSTRGVGYEQYF; v_call: TRBV6-5; clone_size: -
cdr3_aa: CSARAGQKLFF; v_call: TRBV20-1; clone_size: -
cdr3_aa: CSVGGRDWMNTEAFF; v_call: TRBV29-1; clone_size: -
cdr3_aa: CASSQTLAGGPNEQFF; v_call: TRBV3-1; clone_size: -
cdr3_aa: CASATPGRNTEAFF; v_call: TRBV6-2/TRBV6-3; clone_size: -
cdr3_aa: CASGDLRRNQPQHF; v_call: TRBV6-2/TRBV6-3; clone_size: -
cdr3_aa: CASSLLPSQRETQYF; v_call: TRBV7-3; clone_size: -
cdr3_aa: CSVDRQGAVSNQPQHF; v_call: TRBV29-1; clone_size: -
cdr3_aa: CASSQERKTQYF; v_call: TRBV14; clone_size: few
cdr3_aa: CASLLAPVSYNEQFF; v_call: TRBV12-3/TRBV12-4; clone_size: -
cdr3_aa: CATSRDEAQETQYF; v_call: TRBV15; clone_size: -
cdr3_aa: CASRGFNEQFF; v_call: TRBV6-2/TRBV6-3; clone_size: -
cdr3_aa: CATSRINQPQHF; v_call: TRBV15; clone_size: -
cdr3_aa: CSASKGSVYSGNTIYF; v_call: TRBV20-1; clone_size: -
cdr3_aa: CASSYTGGRYNEQFF; v_call: TRBV6-5; clone_size: -
cdr3_aa: CASSVDREPNQPQHF; v_call: TRBV5-4; clone_size: -
cdr3_aa: CASSLEPGGYTDTQYF; v_call: TRBV7-3; clone_size: few
cdr3_aa: CASSIAPGLNTEAFF; v_call: TRBV19; clone_size: -
cdr3_aa: CASSLDKRDEQYF; v_call: TRBV7-3; clone_size: -
cdr3_aa: CATSRGGFGGGTDTQYF; v_call: TRBV15; clone_size: -
cdr3_aa: CASSQETPDSVFGVNQPQHF; v_call: TRBV14; clone_size: once
cdr3_aa: CASSESGGLVHEQFF; v_call: TRBV10-2; clone_size: -
cdr3_aa: CSARPSTGDSGNSPLHF; v_call: TRBV20-1; clone_size: -
cdr3_aa: CASSEWYQPQHF; v_call: TRBV2; clone_size: -
cdr3_aa: CSARDDSGAVPNYGYTF; v_call: TRBV20-1; clone_size: -
cdr3_aa: CSVEDSSETQYF; v_call: TRBV29-1; clone_size: -
cdr3_aa: CASSPRGTGVWNSPLHF; v_call: TRBV28; clone_size: -
cdr3_aa: CSAGMGGPNYGYTF; v_call: TRBV20-1; clone_size: -
cdr3_aa: CASSLEGRGVSPLHF; v_call: TRBV5-1; clone_size: once